The entry that follows covers one T cell receptor (beta chain) sequence. This clonotype was detected many times. This clone's antigen is unknown. No base qualities exist here, and no much larger clone lies one base off it. In the ophthalmopathy patients, disease was moderately to severely active, with a Clinical Activity Score of 3 or more, a NOSPECS grade of 4 or more, and a duration of less than 3 months. Patients with uncontrolled infections, other autoimmune diseases, pregnancy or lactation were excluded. Diagnoses were established on the basis of clinical symptoms, serum thyroxine and TRAb, thyroid ultrasound, and orbital computed tomography. PBMCs were isolated from about 10 ml of fresh peripheral blood by Ficoll-Paque density gradient centrifugation. Trizol reagent was used to extract total RNA, and RNA quality was then checked on an Agilent 2100 Bioanalyzer. This record comes from a study of T cells in Graves' hyperthyroidism and ophthalmopathy (dated by TCRdb to the late 2010s). For the wider study: Peripheral blood samples were taken at initial diagnosis, before any treatment was given. TCR V-J signatures able to tell the groups apart were searched for in a discovery cohort of about a hundred patients, of whom fewer than 45 had Graves' ophthalmopathy and more than 55 had stable Graves' hyperthyroidism. Prospective prediction of ophthalmopathy was tested in an independent validation cohort of fewer than 20 hyperthyroidism patients and some 17 patients who later progressed to ophthalmopathy. The approximately 98 discovery patients were randomly divided into training and test sets at a 7:3 ratio. Thyroid tissue and blood T-cell repertoires from about six Graves' hyperthyroidism patients were also compared in the study. After sampling, hyperthyroidism patients received methimazole starting at 30 mg daily, and ophthalmopathy patients received high-dose intravenous methylprednisolone. TCR Vbeta CDR3 sequencing of 120 to 150 peripheral blood samples (43 ophthalmopathy, 75 to 85 hyperthyroidism and approximately 17 progressor patients) is reported in the paper. The paper's findings and limits, for the study overall: Sample size was not statistically predetermined, and blinding of investigators to group allocation was not performed. Ophthalmopathy was separated from stable hyperthyroidism by a 13 V-J signature model, with approximately 89% sensitivity and 81% to 83% specificity obtained in cross-validation and 80%/75% obtained in testing. Most expanded thyroid clonotypes (frequency above 0.001) were also found in blood, which suggests that blood repertoires may mirror thyroid immune responses. In validation, the model predicted progression to ophthalmopathy with over 65% sensitivity and 72.22% specificity, a median of around 6.6 months before onset.

Here V drops 6 bases and J drops 10 bases, and the junction holds 7 bases not matched to any gene. The CDR3 runs 14 residues from the cysteine to the phenylalanine. Solely the CDR3 DNA is kept, with 42 bases framed from the first base. For CDR1 and CDR2, the germline V gene lists MNHNS and SASEGT. The TCR beta CDR3 regions were amplified from RNA transcripts. A first-round RT-PCR of the TCR CDR3 used the HTBI primer set with the Qiagen OneStep RT-PCR kit. A second multiplex PCR round built the libraries, followed by size selection and purification. Libraries were sequenced paired-end with 100 bp reads on an Illumina HiSeq2000. The authors' pipeline ran thus. SOAPnuke was used to process the raw data, with reads discarded if the reads contained adapters or uncalled bases, had a mean Phred below 15, or lacked an exact constant-primer or identifier match. COPE v1.2.5 was used to merge high-quality paired reads, and clonotypes were defined as unique nucleotide sequences. MiTCR v1.1 was used to align the clonotypes against IMGT TRBV, TRBD and TRBJ reference segments. Analysis was restricted to V-J combinations with a frequency above 0.0001, which covered 99.2% of repertoires. The TCS score was defined as F50 (clonal expansion) divided by E x V (chaos), with BLOSUM62-based TCRdist calculated between CDR3 peptides within each V-J. Welch's t-statistics and random forest reduced fewer than 600 V-J features to 13, which were used in a naive Bayes classifier (R e1071). The public reads were run again by TCRdb, first through fastp at Q25 and then through MiXCR, and only productive beta chains were kept. Rows merge per CDR3 protein into single entries with the most common DNA and genes. These V and J calls derive from TCRdb rather than the authors' analysis. The sample table records approximately 620,000 distinct CDR3 sequences; about a sixth of these occur just once. The ten largest clones take up roughly 3.5% of the sample.

The sequence came from a middle-aged woman with Graves' ophthalmopathy. The sequence links TRBV6-1 to TRBJ1-6; TRBD1 lines up with 9 middle nucleotides. The sequenced sample was blood. The CDR3 here reads CASRTGQGSSPLHF. DNA sequence: TGTGCCAGCAGGACCGGACAGGGGTCCTCACCCCTCCACTTT.